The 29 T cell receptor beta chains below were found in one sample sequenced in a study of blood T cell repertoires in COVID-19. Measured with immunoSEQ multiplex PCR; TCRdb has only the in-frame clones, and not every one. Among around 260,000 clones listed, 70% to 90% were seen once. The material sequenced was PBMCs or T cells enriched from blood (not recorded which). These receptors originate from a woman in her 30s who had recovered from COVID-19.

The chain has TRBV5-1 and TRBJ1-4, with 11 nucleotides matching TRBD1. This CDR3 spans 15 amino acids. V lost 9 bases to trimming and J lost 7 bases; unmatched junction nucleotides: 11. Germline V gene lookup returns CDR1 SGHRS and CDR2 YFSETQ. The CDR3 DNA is TGCGCCACCACCACCTCCGGGACAGGGGGTGAAAAACTGTTTTTT. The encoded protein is CATTTSGTGGEKLFF.

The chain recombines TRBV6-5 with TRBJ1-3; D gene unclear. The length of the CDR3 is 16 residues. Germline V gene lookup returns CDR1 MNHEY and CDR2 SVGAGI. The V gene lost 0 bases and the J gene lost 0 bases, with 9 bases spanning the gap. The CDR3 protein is CASSYSTQNSGNTIYF. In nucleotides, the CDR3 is TGTGCCAGCAGTTACTCGACACAAAACTCTGGAAACACCATATATTTT.

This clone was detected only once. CDR3 region: CASALGQGISEAFF. CDR3 sequence (DNA): TGTGCCAGCGCCTTGGGACAGGGGATTTCTGAAGCTTTCTTT. This chain connects TRBV6-4 to TRBJ1-1, with TRBD1 matching over 10 bases. The CDR3 consists of 14 residues. V was pared by 8 bases and J by 6 bases, with 9 bases of the junction left unmatched. Per the germline V gene, CDR1 is MRHNA and CDR2 is SNTAGT.

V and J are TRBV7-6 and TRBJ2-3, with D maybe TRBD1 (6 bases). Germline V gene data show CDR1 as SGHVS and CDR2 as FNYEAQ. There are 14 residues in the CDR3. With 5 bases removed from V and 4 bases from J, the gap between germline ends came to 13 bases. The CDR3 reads CASSITGISDTQYF. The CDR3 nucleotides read TGTGCCAGCAGCATCACAGGGATCTCAGATACGCAGTATTTT.

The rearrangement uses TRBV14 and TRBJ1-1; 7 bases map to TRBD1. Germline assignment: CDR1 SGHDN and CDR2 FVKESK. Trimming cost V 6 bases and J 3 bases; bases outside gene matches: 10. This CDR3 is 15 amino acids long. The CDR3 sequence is CASRKGGGQYTEAFF. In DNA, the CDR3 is TGTGCCAGCAGAAAAGGAGGGGGACAGTACACTGAAGCTTTCTTT.

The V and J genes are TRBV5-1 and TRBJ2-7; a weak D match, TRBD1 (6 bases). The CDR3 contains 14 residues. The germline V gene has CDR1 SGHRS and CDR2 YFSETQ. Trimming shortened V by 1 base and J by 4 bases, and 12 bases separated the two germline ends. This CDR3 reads CASSLSGGAYEQYF. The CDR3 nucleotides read TGCGCCAGCAGCTTGTCTGGGGGCGCGTACGAGCAGTACTTC.

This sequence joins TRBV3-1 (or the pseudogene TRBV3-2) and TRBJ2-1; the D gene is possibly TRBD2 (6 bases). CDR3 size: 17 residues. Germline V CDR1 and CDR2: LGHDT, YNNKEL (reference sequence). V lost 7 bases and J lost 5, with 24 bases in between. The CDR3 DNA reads TGTGCCAGCACTGGAGGGTCCATTAAACAACGTAACAATGAGCAGTTCTTC. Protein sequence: CASTGGSIKQRNNEQFF.

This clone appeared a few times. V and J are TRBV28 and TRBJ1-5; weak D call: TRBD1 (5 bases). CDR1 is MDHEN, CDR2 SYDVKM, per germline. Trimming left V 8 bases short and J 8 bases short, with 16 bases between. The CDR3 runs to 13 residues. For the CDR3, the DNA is TGTGCCAGCCACGGGGAGGCGGGGGAGCCCCAGCATTTT. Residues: CASHGEAGEPQHF.

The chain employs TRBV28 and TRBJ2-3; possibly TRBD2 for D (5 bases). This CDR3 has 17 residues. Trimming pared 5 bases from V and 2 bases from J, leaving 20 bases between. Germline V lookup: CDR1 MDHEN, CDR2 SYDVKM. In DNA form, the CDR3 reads TGTGCCAGCAGTCCCATTCCCATCGCCGGGGACACAGATACGCAGTATTTT. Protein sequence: CASSPIPIAGDTDTQYF. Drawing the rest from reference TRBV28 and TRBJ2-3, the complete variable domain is DVKVTQSSRYLVKRTGEKVFLECVQDMDHENMFWYRQDPGLGLRLIYFSYDVKMKEKGDIPEGYSVSREKKERFSLILESASTNQTSMYLCASSPIPIAGDTDTQYFGPGTRLTVL.

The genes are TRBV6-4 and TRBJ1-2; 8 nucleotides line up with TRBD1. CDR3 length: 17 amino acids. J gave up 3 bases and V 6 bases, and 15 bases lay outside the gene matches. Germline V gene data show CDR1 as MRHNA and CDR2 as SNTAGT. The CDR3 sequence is CASRKDHRDRFYYGYTF. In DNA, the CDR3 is TGTGCCAGCAGAAAAGATCACCGGGACAGGTTTTACTATGGCTACACCTTC.

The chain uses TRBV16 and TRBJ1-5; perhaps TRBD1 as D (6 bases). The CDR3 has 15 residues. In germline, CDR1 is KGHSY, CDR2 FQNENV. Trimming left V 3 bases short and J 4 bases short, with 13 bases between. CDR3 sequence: CASSHPDRRNQPQHF. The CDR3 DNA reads TGTGCCAGCAGCCACCCTGACAGGAGGAATCAGCCCCAGCATTTT.

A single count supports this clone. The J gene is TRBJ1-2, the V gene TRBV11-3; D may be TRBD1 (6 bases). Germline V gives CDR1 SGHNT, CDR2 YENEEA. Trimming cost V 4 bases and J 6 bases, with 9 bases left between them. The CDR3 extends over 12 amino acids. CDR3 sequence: CASSYQGHGYTF. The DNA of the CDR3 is TGTGCCAGCAGCTACCAGGGGCATGGCTACACCTTC.

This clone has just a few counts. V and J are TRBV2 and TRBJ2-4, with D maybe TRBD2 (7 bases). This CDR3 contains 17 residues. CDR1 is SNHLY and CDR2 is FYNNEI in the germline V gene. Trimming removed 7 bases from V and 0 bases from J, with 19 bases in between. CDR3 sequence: CASIRGGAREAKNIQYF. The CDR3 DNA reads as TGTGCCAGCATTAGAGGGGGGGCCCGAGAAGCCAAAAACATTCAGTACTTC.

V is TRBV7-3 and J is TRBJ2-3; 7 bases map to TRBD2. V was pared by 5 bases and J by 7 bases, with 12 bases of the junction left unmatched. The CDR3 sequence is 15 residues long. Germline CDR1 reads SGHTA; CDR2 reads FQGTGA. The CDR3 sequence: CASSPTPGTIHTQYF. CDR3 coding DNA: TGTGCCAGCAGCCCGACCCCCGGGACTATACATACGCAGTATTTT.

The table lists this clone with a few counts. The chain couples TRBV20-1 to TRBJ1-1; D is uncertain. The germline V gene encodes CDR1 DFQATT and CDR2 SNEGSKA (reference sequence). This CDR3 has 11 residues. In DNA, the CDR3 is TGCAGGTTGTTTCTTGACTCTGAAGCTTTCTTT. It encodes CRLFLDSEAFF.

CDR3 bases: TGTGCCAGCAGCTTAGATTTGTCTCGCGGGGGGGCGACGGATACGCAGTATTTT. This sequence encodes CASSLDLSRGGATDTQYF. This rearrangement joins TRBV11-3 to TRBJ2-3; 9 positions agree with TRBD2. V lost 0 bases and J lost 6; bases outside the gene matches: 13. The germline V gene encodes CDR1 SGHNT and CDR2 YENEEA. The CDR3 sequence is 18 residues long.

CDR3 bases: TGTGCCAGCTCACCGCCGGGACACCAGAACACTGAAGCTTTCTTT. It specifies CASSPPGHQNTEAFF. V is TRBV18 and J is TRBJ1-1, with D possibly matching TRBD1 (6 bases). V shed 3 bases and J shed 1 base, with 12 bases lying between them. This CDR3 comprises 15 residues. CDR1 KGHSH and CDR2 LQKENI come from the germline V gene.

The CDR3 sequence is CASSFRGYSDTQYF. DNA of the CDR3: TGTGCCAGCAGTTTTCGCGGGTATTCAGATACGCAGTATTTT. This chain uses TRBV25-1 with TRBJ2-3; possible D gene TRBD2, 5 bases. Germline V gene lookup returns CDR1 MGHDK and CDR2 SYGVNS. This CDR3 region has 14 residues. Trimming removed 5 bases at V and 4 bases at J, with 13 bases between.

CDR3 in DNA: TGTGCCAGCAGCCAAGCCCCAGGGTATGGGGAAAAACTGTTTTTT. Amino acids: CASSQAPGYGEKLFF. J is TRBJ1-4 and V is TRBV4-2; a possible D gene is TRBD1 (5 bases). Trimming took off 1 base at V and 8 bases at J, with 14 bases between the two ends. This CDR3 has 15 residues. CDR1 and CDR2 (germline): LGHNA, YNFKEQ.

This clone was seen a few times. The CDR3 DNA sequence: TGCGCCAGCAGCCTCCGGACAGGGGAGGCTGGAAACACCATATATTTT. Translation: CASSLRTGEAGNTIYF. The chain carries TRBV5-1 and TRBJ1-3; 9 bases align to TRBD1. The CDR3 has 16 amino acids. The germline V gene encodes CDR1 SGHRS and CDR2 YFSETQ. The V segment lost 4 bases and the J segment 2 bases; nucleotides outside the gene matches: 7.

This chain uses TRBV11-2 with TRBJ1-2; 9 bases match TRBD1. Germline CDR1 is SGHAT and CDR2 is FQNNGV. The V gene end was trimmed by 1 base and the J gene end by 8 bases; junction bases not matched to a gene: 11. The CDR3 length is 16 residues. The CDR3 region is CASSLVGRQGVEGYTF. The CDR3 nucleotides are TGTGCCAGCAGCTTAGTGGGAAGACAGGGGGTGGAAGGCTACACCTTC. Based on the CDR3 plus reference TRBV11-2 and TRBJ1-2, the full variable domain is EAGVAQSPRYKIIEKRQSVAFWCNPISGHATLYWYQQILGQGPKLLIQFQNNGVVDDSQLPKDRFSAERLKGVDSTLKIQPAKLEDSAVYLCASSLVGRQGVEGYTFGSGTRLTVV.

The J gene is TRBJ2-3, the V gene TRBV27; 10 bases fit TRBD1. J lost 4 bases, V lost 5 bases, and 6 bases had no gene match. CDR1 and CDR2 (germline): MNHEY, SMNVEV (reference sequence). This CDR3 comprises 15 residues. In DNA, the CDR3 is TGTGCCAGCAGTGACAGGGGGCGCGGGTCAGATACGCAGTATTTT. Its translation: CASSDRGRGSDTQYF.

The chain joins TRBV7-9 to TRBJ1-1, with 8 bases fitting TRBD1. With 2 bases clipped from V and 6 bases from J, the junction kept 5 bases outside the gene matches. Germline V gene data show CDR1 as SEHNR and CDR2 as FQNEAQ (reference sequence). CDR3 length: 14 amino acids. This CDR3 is CASSLTGGRAEAFF. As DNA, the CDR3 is TGTGCCAGCAGCTTAACAGGGGGTAGGGCTGAAGCTTTCTTT.

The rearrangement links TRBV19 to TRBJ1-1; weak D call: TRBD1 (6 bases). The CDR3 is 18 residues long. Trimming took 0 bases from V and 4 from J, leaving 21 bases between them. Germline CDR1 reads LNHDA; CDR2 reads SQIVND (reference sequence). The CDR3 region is CASSIDFYYRERSTEAFF. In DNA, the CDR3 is TGTGCCAGTAGTATAGATTTTTATTACAGGGAGCGAAGCACTGAAGCTTTCTTT. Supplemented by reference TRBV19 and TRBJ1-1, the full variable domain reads DGGITQSPKYLFRKEGQNVTLSCEQNLNHDAMYWYRQDPGQGLRLIYYSQIVNDFQKGDIAEGYSVSREKKESFPLTVTSAQKNPTAFYLCASSIDFYYRERSTEAFFGQGTRLTVV.

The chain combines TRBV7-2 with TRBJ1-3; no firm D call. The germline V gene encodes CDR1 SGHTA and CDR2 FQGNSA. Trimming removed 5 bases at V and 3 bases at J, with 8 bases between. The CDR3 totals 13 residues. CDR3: CASSNGFGNTIYF. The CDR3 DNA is TGTGCCAGCAGCAACGGTTTTGGAAACACCATATATTTT.

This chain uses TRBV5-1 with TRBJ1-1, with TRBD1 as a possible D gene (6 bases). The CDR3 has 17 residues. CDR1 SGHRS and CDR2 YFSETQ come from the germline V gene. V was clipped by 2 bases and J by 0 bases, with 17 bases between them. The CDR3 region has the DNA TGCGCCAGCAGCTTAGCCCCATTAGGACAGATGAACACTGAAGCTTTCTTT. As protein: CASSLAPLGQMNTEAFF.

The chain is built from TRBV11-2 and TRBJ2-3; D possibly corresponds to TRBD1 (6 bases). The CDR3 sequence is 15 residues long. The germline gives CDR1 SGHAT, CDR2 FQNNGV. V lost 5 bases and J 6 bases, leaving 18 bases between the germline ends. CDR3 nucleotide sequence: TGTGCCAGCAGCCACCTCGACAGGTTTTTTGATACGCAGTATTTT. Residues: CASSHLDRFFDTQYF.

CDR3: CASRADGSNQPQHF. CDR3 nucleotide sequence: TGTGCCAGTAGGGCCGACGGGAGCAATCAGCCCCAGCATTTT. This chain links TRBV19 with TRBJ1-5; D is unclear. Germline-derived CDR1 and CDR2 are LNHDA and SQIVND (reference sequence). The CDR3 consists of 14 residues. V lost 6 bases, J lost 1 base, and 10 bases lay in between.

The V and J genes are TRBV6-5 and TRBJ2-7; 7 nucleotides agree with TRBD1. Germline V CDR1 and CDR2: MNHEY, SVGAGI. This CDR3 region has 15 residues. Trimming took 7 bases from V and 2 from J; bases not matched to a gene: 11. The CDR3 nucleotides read TGTGCCAGCAAACAGGGGAAATCTCGACCCTACGAGCAGTACTTC. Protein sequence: CASKQGKSRPYEQYF.